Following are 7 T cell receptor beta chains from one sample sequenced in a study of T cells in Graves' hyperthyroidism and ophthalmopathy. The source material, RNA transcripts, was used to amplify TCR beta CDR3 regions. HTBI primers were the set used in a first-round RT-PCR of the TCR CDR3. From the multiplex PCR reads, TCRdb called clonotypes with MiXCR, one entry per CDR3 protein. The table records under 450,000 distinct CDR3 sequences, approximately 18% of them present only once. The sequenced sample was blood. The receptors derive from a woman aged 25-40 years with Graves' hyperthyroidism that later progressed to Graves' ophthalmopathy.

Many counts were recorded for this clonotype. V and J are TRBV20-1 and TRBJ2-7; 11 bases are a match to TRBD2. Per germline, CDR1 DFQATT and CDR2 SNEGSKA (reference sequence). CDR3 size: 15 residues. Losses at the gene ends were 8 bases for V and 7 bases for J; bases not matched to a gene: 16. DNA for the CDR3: TGCAGTTTGGGACTAGCGGCGATCGGGCGCCGAGAGCAGTACTTC. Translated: CSLGLAAIGRREQYF.

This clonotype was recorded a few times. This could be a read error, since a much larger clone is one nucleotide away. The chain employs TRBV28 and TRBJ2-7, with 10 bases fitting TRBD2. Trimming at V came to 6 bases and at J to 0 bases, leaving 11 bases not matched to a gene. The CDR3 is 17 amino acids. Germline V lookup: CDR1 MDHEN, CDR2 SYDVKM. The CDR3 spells CASSPAGGLVSSYEQYF. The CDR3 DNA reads TGTGCCAGCAGCCCAGCGGGGGGGCTAGTAAGCTCCTACGAGCAGTACTTC.

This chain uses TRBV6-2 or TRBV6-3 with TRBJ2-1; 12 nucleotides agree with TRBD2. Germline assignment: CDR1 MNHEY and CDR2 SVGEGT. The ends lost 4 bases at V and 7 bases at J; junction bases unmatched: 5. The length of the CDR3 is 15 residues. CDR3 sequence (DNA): TGTGCCAGCAGTTCGACTAGCGGGAGCAGGAATGAGCAGTTCTTC. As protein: CASSSTSGSRNEQFF.

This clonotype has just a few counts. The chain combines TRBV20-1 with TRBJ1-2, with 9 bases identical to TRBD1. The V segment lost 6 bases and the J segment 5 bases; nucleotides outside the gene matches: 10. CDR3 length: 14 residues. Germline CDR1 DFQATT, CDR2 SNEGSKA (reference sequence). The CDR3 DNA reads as TGCAGTGCGGGGACAGGGTCGACCTCGTATGGCTACACCTTC. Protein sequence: CSAGTGSTSYGYTF.

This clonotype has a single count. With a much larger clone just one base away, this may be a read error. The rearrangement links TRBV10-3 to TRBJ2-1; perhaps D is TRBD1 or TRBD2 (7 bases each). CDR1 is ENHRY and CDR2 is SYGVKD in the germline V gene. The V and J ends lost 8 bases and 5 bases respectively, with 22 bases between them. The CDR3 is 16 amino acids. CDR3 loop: CAIQGGGLSAHNEQFF. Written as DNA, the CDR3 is TGTGCCATCCAGGGGGGGGGCCTTTCGGCCCACAATGAGCAGTTCTTC.

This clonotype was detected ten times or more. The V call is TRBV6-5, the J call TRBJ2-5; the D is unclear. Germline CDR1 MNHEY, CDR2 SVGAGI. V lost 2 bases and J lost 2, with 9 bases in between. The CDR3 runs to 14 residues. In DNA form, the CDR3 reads TGTGCCAGCAGTTACGAGTACTCACAAGAGACCCAGTACTTC. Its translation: CASSYEYSQETQYF.

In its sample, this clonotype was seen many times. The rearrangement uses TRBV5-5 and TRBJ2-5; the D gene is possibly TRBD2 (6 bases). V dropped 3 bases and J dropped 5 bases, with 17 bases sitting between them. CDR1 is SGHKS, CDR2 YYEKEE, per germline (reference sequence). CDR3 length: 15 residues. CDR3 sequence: CASSYGAGSGETQYF. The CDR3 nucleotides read TGTGCCAGCAGCTACGGCGCGGGCAGCGGGGAGACCCAGTACTTC.